This T cell receptor beta chain is drawn from a study of OX40 agonist ivuxolimab in advanced cancers. Study in general: Three partial responders included one hepatocellular carcinoma patient and two cutaneous melanoma patients.

Germline-derived CDR1 and CDR2 are GTSNPN and SVGIG (reference sequence). This CDR3 is built from 12 residues. V lost 0 bases, J lost 7 bases, and 0 bases stayed unmatched. Notes on the study in general: Fewer expanded clones were found on average in CD4+ than in CD8+ T cells.

With regard to this clone: Its antigen is not known.

Repertoires were generated with immunoSEQ multiplex PCR, while TCRdb's copy carries only in-frame clones and drops some. The table shows over 70,000 clones, with roughly 93% occurring only once. Sequencing used CD4+ or CD8+ T cells sorted from blood, obtained in a trial of the OX40 agonist ivuxolimab. The receptor's source is an adult with an advanced solid tumor such as melanoma, head and neck, liver or kidney cancer. V is TRBV30 and J is TRBJ2-1; 7 bases are a match to TRBD1. The CDR3 nucleotides are TGTGCCTGGAGTGTGACAGGGAATGAGCAGTTCTTC. It codes for CAWSVTGNEQFF. Full variable domain (rest looked up from reference TRBV30 and TRBJ2-1): SQTIHQWPATLVQPVGSPLSLECTVEGTSNPNLYWYRQAAGRGLQLLFYSVGIGQISSEVPQNLSASRPQDRQFILSSKKLLLSDSGFYLCAWSVTGNEQFFGPGTRLTVL.